This T cell receptor (beta chain) was recorded in a study of T cell responses to AZD1222 COVID-19 vaccine. Study findings and constraints: Spike-specific TCRs gained breadth and depth after people received two AZD1222 doses. Seropositive status at baseline applied to only a handful of AZD1222 recipients. Close to half of all spike-specific TCRs reportedly target regions of the variants that are unmutated.

Trimming cost V 0 bases and J 4 bases, with 10 bases left between them. The CDR3 is 15 amino acids. The germline gives CDR1 MNHNS, CDR2 SASEGT. The data were produced by immunoSEQ multiplex PCR, yet TCRdb's version contains in-frame clones alone and is incomplete. Of about 210,000 clones listed, about 94% are singletons. Comments on this clone: Its antigen is currently unknown.

Sequencing was performed on peripheral blood, taken 28 days after the second dose of the MenACWY control vaccine. This TCR was recovered from an adult who received the MenACWY meningococcal vaccine as a control. This chain joins TRBV6-1 and TRBJ1-3; D might be TRBD1 (5 bases). Written as DNA, the CDR3 is TGTGCCAGCAGTGAAGCGGCAGGGCCGGGAAACACCATATATTTT. Its protein product is CASSEAAGPGNTIYF.